This T cell receptor (beta chain) was captured in a study of blood T cell repertoires in COVID-19. Study details: Samples came from the United States, Italy and Spain, spanning acute and convalescent COVID-19. Nucleic acid was either cDNA or gDNA, and it came from T cells, B-cell-depleted T cells, or PBMCs.

Per the study methods: Estimates of nucleated cell counts were drawn from the amplification of reference gene primers. Some clones are missing from TCRdb's copy, which holds only in-frame ones; the method was immunoSEQ multiplex PCR. V, J and clone size are those of that table, while D and trimming were read from the DNA. The data contain tens of thousands of clones, about 80% of them singletons. The CDR3 loop spans 17 amino acids. V lost 6 bases, J lost 3 bases, and 22 bases lay in between. During active infection, Seattle patients enrolled and were then monitored through disease. The sample comprised peripheral blood. The chain couples TRBV23-1 to TRBJ2-3; D perhaps matches TRBD1 (6 bases). TRBV23-1 is an open reading frame whose function is uncertain. The TCR comes from a man aged 50 to 59 with COVID-19, enrolled during active disease. The CDR3 loop reads CASSLGTGTGFTDTQYF. The CDR3 DNA reads TGCGCCAGCAGCCTTGGGACCGGAACAGGGTTTACAGATACGCAGTATTTT.